What follows are 9 T cell receptor beta chains derived from one specimen sequenced in a study of blood T cell repertoires in COVID-19. Sequencing used immunoSEQ multiplex PCR; TCRdb keeps in-frame clones, though not all of them. Among roughly 260,000 clones listed, about 87% were seen once. Material for sequencing was peripheral blood. These receptors originate from a man in his sixties who had recovered from COVID-19.

The chain carries TRBV11-2 and TRBJ2-1, with 12 bases that match TRBD2. The CDR3 is 17 amino acids. The germline V gene has CDR1 SGHAT and CDR2 FQNNGV. V trimming: 2 bases; J trimming: 5 bases; junction bases outside the gene matches: 7. The CDR3 region has the DNA TGTGCCAGCAGCTTACGCGCTAGCGGGGGGGCCCACAATGAGCAGTTCTTC. It encodes CASSLRASGGAHNEQFF.

Note on this clone: An end of the junction differs from the germline gene, which may be a read error. This chain connects TRBV18 to TRBJ2-3, with D maybe TRBD1 (5 bases). The CDR3 contains 13 residues. Germline assignment: CDR1 KGHSH and CDR2 LQKENI. The CDR3 DNA is TGTGCCAGCTCACCTGTGGCCACAGGTACGCAGTATTTT. As protein: CASSPVATGTQYF. The whole variable domain, filled in from reference TRBV18 and TRBJ2-3, reads NAGVMQNPRHLVRRRGQEARLRCSPMKGHSHVYWYRQLPEEGLKFMVYLQKENIIDESGMPKERFSAEFPKEGPSILRIQQVVRGDSAAYFCASSPVATGTQYFGPGTRLTVL.

The rearrangement uses TRBV19 and TRBJ2-5, with a tentative D call TRBD1 (5 bases). V gave up 6 bases and J gave up 2 bases, with 10 bases separating them. The CDR3 length is 13 residues. Per germline, CDR1 LNHDA and CDR2 SQIVND (reference sequence). For the CDR3, the DNA is TGTGCCAGTAGGGTCAGGGCGCAAGAGACCCAGTACTTC. This encodes CASRVRAQETQYF.

This clone was seen only once. The chain has TRBV7-3 and TRBJ2-3; D gene uncertain. Germline CDR1 is SGHTA and CDR2 is FQGTGA. The CDR3 contains 15 residues. Between the trimmed V and J ends, which lost 0 bases and 1 base, there was a span of 8 bases. DNA of the CDR3: TGTGCCAGCAGCTTAACGAGCCTCCGCACAGATACGCAGTATTTT. Encoded protein: CASSLTSLRTDTQYF.

In nucleotides, the CDR3 is TGCAGCGTTGCACAGGACTCTGGAAACACCATATATTTT. Its protein is CSVAQDSGNTIYF. The rearrangement uses TRBV29-1 and TRBJ1-3; perhaps TRBD1 as D (5 bases). The CDR3 length is 13 residues. Trimming took off 4 bases at V and 0 bases at J, with 7 bases between the two ends. Germline-derived CDR1 and CDR2 are SQVTM and ANQGSEA.

This chain connects TRBV2 to TRBJ2-5; a weak D match, TRBD1 (6 bases). The CDR3 has 14 residues. Between the trimmed V and J ends, which lost 3 bases and 5 bases, there was a span of 13 bases. CDR1 is SNHLY and CDR2 is FYNNEI in the germline V gene. In DNA, the CDR3 is TGTGCCAGCAGTGAGGCCAGGGGTCGGGAGACCCAGTACTTC. Amino acid sequence: CASSEARGRETQYF.

This chain links TRBV27 with TRBJ1-5, with a weak D call TRBD1 (5 bases). The V gene's germline CDR1 is MNHEY and CDR2 SMNVEV (reference sequence). Trimming shortened V by 8 bases and J by 0 bases, and 14 bases separated the two germline ends. This CDR3 is built from 15 residues. The CDR3 DNA is TGTGCCAGCGTAGGGGATGGCAGTAGCAATCAGCCCCAGCATTTT. It specifies CASVGDGSSNQPQHF.

The chain uses TRBV25-1 and TRBJ1-5; the match to TRBD1 covers 7 bases. With V trimmed by 4 bases and J by 2 bases, 11 bases remained unmatched. The CDR3 extends over 17 amino acids. Per the germline V gene, CDR1 is MGHDK and CDR2 is SYGVNS. The CDR3 loop reads CASSAPRGGGGNQPQHF. The DNA of the CDR3 is TGTGCCAGCAGTGCCCCAAGAGGGGGCGGAGGCAATCAGCCCCAGCATTTT.

V and J are TRBV18 and TRBJ2-7; D is ambiguous. Germline CDR1 reads KGHSH; CDR2 reads LQKENI. The length of the CDR3 is 12 residues. Trimming took off 2 bases at V and 4 bases at J, with 6 bases between the two ends. CDR3: CASSPTSYEQYF. The CDR3 DNA sequence: TGTGCCAGCTCACCAACATCATACGAGCAGTACTTC. The full variable domain, rest sourced from reference TRBV18 and TRBJ2-7, is NAGVMQNPRHLVRRRGQEARLRCSPMKGHSHVYWYRQLPEEGLKFMVYLQKENIIDESGMPKERFSAEFPKEGPSILRIQQVVRGDSAAYFCASSPTSYEQYFGPGTRLTVT.